Listed below are T cell receptor beta chains from one sample, sequenced in a study of T-cell memory formation after mild COVID-19. TCRdb re-analysed the 5' RACE reads in MiXCR, keeping a single row per CDR3 protein. The repertoire consists of 120,000 to 150,000 distinct CDR3 sequences, with roughly a fifth occurring once and the leading ten covering 2% to 2.5%. The material sequenced was PBMCs or a T cell subset sorted from them (not recorded which). The source is an adult woman who had mild COVID-19 (a few samples of this study predate the infection). Cell type and time point are not known. CDR3s include the opening cysteine and the closing phenylalanine or tryptophan. The D gene is left open where the match is weak. Not every row has a clone size; where given, it reads once, few, many or a size class.

D gene	V gene	clone size	J gene	CDR3 DNA	CDR3 protein
TRBD1	TRBV19	-	TRBJ2-6	TGTGCCAGTAGTGTCGGGACAGGGGTGTCGGGGGCCAACGTCCTGACTTTC	CASSVGTGVSGANVLTF
-	TRBV29-1	few	TRBJ2-7	TGCAGCGTTGAAGGGGAAAGCTCCTACGAGCAGTACTTC	CSVEGESSYEQYF
-	TRBV7-2	few	TRBJ2-7	TGTGCCAGCAGCCCCACGACATTAGTCGCGCAGTACTTC	CASSPTTLVAQYF
TRBD2	TRBV18	few	TRBJ2-1	TGTGCCAGCTCACCACCCGATGGTAGCGGGAGTAAGTTCTTC	CASSPPDGSGSKFF
-	TRBV20-1	-	TRBJ1-1	TGCAGTGCTAGAGATGGGGGGGGACCTAACACTGAAGCTTTCTTT	CSARDGGGPNTEAFF
-	TRBV20-1	few	TRBJ2-1	TGCAGTGCTCCTAGACAGCAAGACTACAATGAGCAGTTCTTC	CSAPRQQDYNEQFF
TRBD1	TRBV29-1	-	TRBJ2-3	TGCAGCGTTGGCCTTGCAGGACAGGGCACAGATACGCAGTATTTT	CSVGLAGQGTDTQYF
TRBD1	TRBV6-5	few	TRBJ1-2	TGTGCCAGCAAGACAGGGCTGATCAACTATGGCTACACCTTC	CASKTGLINYGYTF
-	TRBV9	few	TRBJ2-3	TGTGCCAGCAGCGTAGGATACTTCAGGAACACAGATACGCAGTATTTT	CASSVGYFRNTDTQYF
-	TRBV18	-	TRBJ1-1	TGTGCCAGCTCACCGACCAGTCAGGTGAACACTGAAGCTTTCTTT	CASSPTSQVNTEAFF
-	TRBV7-2	-	TRBJ1-1	TGTGCCAGCAGCTTACAGGGCCGCCAGGCTTTCTTT	CASSLQGRQAFF
TRBD1	TRBV5-5	-	TRBJ1-4	TGTGCCAGCAGCGCCTTGGACAGGGCTGAAAAACTGTTTTTT	CASSALDRAEKLFF
-	TRBV3-1	-	TRBJ1-6	TGTGCCGCATCGGCGAGCGGGCGATCACCCCTCCACTTT	CAASASGRSPLHF
TRBD2	TRBV20-1	-	TRBJ2-3	TGCAGTGCTAGGCTAGCGGGAGGTCCCACTAGCACAGATACGCAGTATTTT	CSARLAGGPTSTDTQYF
TRBD1	TRBV6-2/TRBV6-3	few	TRBJ1-1	TGTGCCAGCAGTCCGTGGACAGGGATCGAGAACACTGAAGCTTTCTTT	CASSPWTGIENTEAFF
-	TRBV30	-	TRBJ1-4	TGTGCCTGGACCAAGACAGGATTTAATGAAAAACTGTTTTTT	CAWTKTGFNEKLFF
-	TRBV12-3/TRBV12-4	-	TRBJ2-3	TGTGCCAGCAGTCCCAACCTAGGGACGGGGTTGGGCACAGATACGCAGTATTTT	CASSPNLGTGLGTDTQYF
-	TRBV12-3/TRBV12-4	-	TRBJ2-1	TGTGCCAGCAGTTTGGGGTTCGGCGGGGTATTCAATGAGCAGTTCTTC	CASSLGFGGVFNEQFF
-	TRBV12-3/TRBV12-4	-	TRBJ2-2	TGTGCCAGCAGAAAAACAGGGACCTATAACACCCGGGAGCTGTTTTTT	CASRKTGTYNTRELFF
-	TRBV5-6	few	TRBJ2-6	TGTGCCAGCAGCTCGCTATCGGCCGGGGCCAACGTCCTGACTTTC	CASSSLSAGANVLTF
TRBD2	TRBV9	few	TRBJ2-1	TGTGCCAGCAGCCCGCGGGGGGGGCACATCCTCGATGAGCAGTTCTTC	CASSPRGGHILDEQFF
TRBD2	TRBV10-3	-	TRBJ2-5	TGTGCCATCAGTCCCGGGACTAGCGACCAAGAGACCCAGTACTTC	CAISPGTSDQETQYF
-	TRBV3-1	-	TRBJ1-3	TGTGCCAGCAGCCAACTCGCCGGGAGGGCCCGGACCATATATTTT	CASSQLAGRARTIYF
TRBD2	TRBV10-3	few	TRBJ2-7	TGTGCCATCACCGGGGGTACTAGCGGGGCCTACGAGCAGTACTTC	CAITGGTSGAYEQYF
-	TRBV7-3	-	TRBJ2-2	TGTGCCAGCAGCTTATCCGGGGGTGTCGCCGGGGAGCTGTTTTTT	CASSLSGGVAGELFF
-	TRBV7-9	few	TRBJ2-5	TGTGCCAGCAGCCTACGACCCAGGGGAGAGACCCAGTACTTC	CASSLRPRGETQYF
-	TRBV18	few	TRBJ1-1	TGTGCCAGCTCACCACGTATAGGGGTGAACACTGAAGCTTTCTTT	CASSPRIGVNTEAFF
-	TRBV12-3/TRBV12-4	few	TRBJ2-3	TGTGCCAGCAGTCCACAGGGCCGGAAAGATACGCAGTATTTT	CASSPQGRKDTQYF
-	TRBV18	-	TRBJ1-1	TGTGCCAGCTCACTGCAGGGGCAGAACACTGAAGCTTTCTTT	CASSLQGQNTEAFF
-	TRBV29-1	few	TRBJ2-5	TGCAGCGTTCCTCCCGGCCCCCAAGAGACCCAGTACTTC	CSVPPGPQETQYF
TRBD2	TRBV11-3	-	TRBJ2-3	TGTGCCAGCAGACTAGGACTAGCGGGAGCCCTTCGGACAGATACGCAGTATTTT	CASRLGLAGALRTDTQYF
-	TRBV5-1	-	TRBJ2-3	TGCGCCAGCAGCATCGATGGGGGGGCCGATACGCAGTATTTT	CASSIDGGADTQYF
TRBD1	TRBV12-3/TRBV12-4	once	TRBJ1-5	TGTGCCAACAGTTTAGGGGGCGTGGAACCCCAGCATTTT	CANSLGGVEPQHF
-	TRBV5-6	few	TRBJ2-1	TGTGCCAGCAGCTTAACCACCACAGGCTGGAATGAGCAGTTCTTC	CASSLTTTGWNEQFF
TRBD2	TRBV3-1	many	TRBJ2-7	TGTGCCAGCAGCCGTAGCGGGGGGGAATCCTACGAGCAGTACTTC	CASSRSGGESYEQYF
-	TRBV7-2	-	TRBJ2-7	TGTGCCAGCAGCCCCGCGGGTTACGAGCAGTACTTC	CASSPAGYEQYF
TRBD1	TRBV29-1	-	TRBJ2-7	TGCAGCGTTGAAGGGAGGCCGGGACAGAGCTCCTACGAGCAGTACTTC	CSVEGRPGQSSYEQYF
-	TRBV12-3/TRBV12-4	many	TRBJ1-1	TGTGCCAGCAATTTTGGACGGTTGAACACTGAAGCTTTCTTT	CASNFGRLNTEAFF
-	TRBV12-3/TRBV12-4	-	TRBJ2-5	TGTGCCAGCAGTTTGGGGCGGAATACTAAAGAGACCCAGTACTTC	CASSLGRNTKETQYF
TRBD1	TRBV7-9	-	TRBJ1-1	TGTGCCAGCAGCCAACAGGGGGCCAGCACTGAAGCTTTCTTT	CASSQQGASTEAFF
-	TRBV4-2	-	TRBJ2-7	TGTGCCAGCAGCCAACCCGGACAGGGAGGGGAGCAGTACTTC	CASSQPGQGGEQYF
TRBD1	TRBV2	-	TRBJ2-7	TGTGCCAGCAGTGAGGGACAGGGCCCTTCCTACGAGCAGTACTTC	CASSEGQGPSYEQYF
TRBD2	TRBV5-1	-	TRBJ2-7	TGCGCCAGCAGCCACGGGACTAGTAGGGACTACGAGCAGTACTTC	CASSHGTSRDYEQYF
TRBD2	TRBV5-1	-	TRBJ2-7	TGCGCCAGCAGCTCAGAACCGGGACTAGCAGGGGGCTACGAGCAGTACTTC	CASSSEPGLAGGYEQYF
-	TRBV3-1	once	TRBJ2-3	TGTGCCAGCAGCCGAATTCCCGGGACGCTAATCGGGGGAGATACGCAGTATTTT	CASSRIPGTLIGGDTQYF
-	TRBV27	many	TRBJ2-2	TGTGCCAACATCCCATCCGGACAAAACACCGGGGAGCTGTTTTTT	CANIPSGQNTGELFF
-	TRBV20-1	few	TRBJ1-6	TGCAGTGCTAGAGATCTAGCGGTCCCTTATAATTCACCCCTCCACTTT	CSARDLAVPYNSPLHF